The rows below give T cell receptor beta chains drawn from one sample of a study of blood T cell dynamics during melanoma immunotherapy. Assay: immunoSEQ multiplex PCR; the TCRdb copy retains only in-frame clones and omits some. The sample lists around 13,000 clones, under 95% occurring once. Source: effector memory CD8+ T cells from blood, taken from a patient treated with checkpoint blockade. The receptor set was obtained from a human donor with melanoma. CDR3s include the opening cysteine and the closing phenylalanine or tryptophan. The D gene is left open where the match is weak. Rows give clone size only sometimes, using once, few, many, or a class for an expanded clone.

cdr3_nt,cdr3_aa,v_call,j_call,d_call,clone_size
TGTGCCAGCAGCTTAGACAGAAACTCTGGAAACACCATATATTTT,CASSLDRNSGNTIYF,TRBV7-9,TRBJ1-3,NA,NA
TGTGCCAGCAGCTTATTTAACGGACCTGAAGCTTTCTTT,CASSLFNGPEAFF,TRBV7-8,TRBJ1-1,NA,NA
TGTGCCAGCAGTTTATCTTCGTCAGGGTTTGGGTATGGCTACACCTTC,CASSLSSSGFGYGYTF,TRBV28,TRBJ1-2,NA,NA
TGTGCCAGCAGTTTACACTCCAGGGGACAGCCCCAGCATTTT,CASSLHSRGQPQHF,TRBV27,TRBJ1-5,NA,NA
TGTGCCAGCAGTGAAGCGGTTTATAGCAATCAGCCCCAGCATTTT,CASSEAVYSNQPQHF,TRBV6-1,TRBJ1-5,NA,few
TGTGCCAGCAGCGCCTTACAAGAGAACAACAATGAGCAGTTCTTC,CASSALQENNNEQFF,TRBV9,TRBJ2-1,NA,NA
TGTGCCAGCAGCCAAGAAGAGGGCGCGTCCTACGAGCAGTACTTC,CASSQEEGASYEQYF,TRBV7-9,TRBJ2-7,NA,NA
TGTGCCAGCAGCCAATCGAATGAGCAGTTCTTC,CASSQSNEQFF,TRBV14,TRBJ2-1,NA,NA
TGTGCCAGCAGCCAGGGACAGGGCCCCTACGAGCAGTACTTC,CASSQGQGPYEQYF,TRBV7-2,TRBJ2-7,TRBD1,NA
TGCAGCGTTGAGGGACTAGCGGAAAACACCGGGGAGCTGTTTTTT,CSVEGLAENTGELFF,TRBV29-1,TRBJ2-2,TRBD2,NA
TGTGCCAGCAGCCCAACCGGGACCCAAGGAGAAAAACTGTTTTTT,CASSPTGTQGEKLFF,TRBV7-9,TRBJ1-4,NA,NA
TGTGCCAGCTCACCACCACTCTTCGGGGCCTCCTACAATGAGCAGTTCTTC,CASSPPLFGASYNEQFF,TRBV18,TRBJ2-1,NA,NA
TGCGCCAGCAGCCAAGAAAATTGGCAGAACACTGAAGCTTTCTTT,CASSQENWQNTEAFF,TRBV4-3,TRBJ1-1,NA,NA
TGTGCCAGCAGTTTAACAGGGGGGCCGAGCTATGGCCACACCTTC,CASSLTGGPSYGHTF,TRBV27,TRBJ1-2,TRBD1,NA
TGTGCCAGCAGTGAACTCGGCAGGGGGGACGAGCAGTACTTC,CASSELGRGDEQYF,TRBV25-1,TRBJ2-7,NA,NA
TGTGCCAGCAGTTACGGCGCAGACTATAACTATGGCTACACCTTC,CASSYGADYNYGYTF,TRBV6-5,TRBJ1-2,NA,few
TGTGCCAGCAGTTACAGGGGCATCCCCATGAACACTGAAGCTTTCTTT,CASSYRGIPMNTEAFF,TRBV6-5,TRBJ1-1,NA,NA
TGTGCCACCAGCGAGGAGCGGGAAGACGAAGATACGCAGTATTTT,CATSEEREDEDTQYF,TRBV15,TRBJ2-3,TRBD2,NA
TGTGCCAGTAGCTCGACGCTGAGCCGCGGGAGGGCCCGCGCAGATACGCAGTATTTT,CASSSTLSRGRARADTQYF,TRBV19,TRBJ2-3,TRBD2,NA
TGCGCCAGCAGCTCCGGGACTAGCGGGAGTAGGTGGGAGCAGTTCTTC,CASSSGTSGSRWEQFF,TRBV10-1,TRBJ2-1,TRBD2,NA
TGTGCCAGCAGATCTACAGGGGGTGAGGGCTACACCTTC,CASRSTGGEGYTF,TRBV28,TRBJ1-2,TRBD1,NA
TGCGCCAGCAGCCAAGCAGGGGCGAACACCGGGGAGCTGTTTTTT,CASSQAGANTGELFF,TRBV4-1,TRBJ2-2,NA,NA